The source of this T cell receptor (beta chain) is a study of blood T cell repertoires in COVID-19. Looking at the study overall: Samples representing acute and convalescent COVID-19 were sourced from the United States, Italy and Spain. T cells, B-cell-depleted T cells, or PBMCs provided the cDNA or gDNA that served as material.

Per the authors' pipeline: Scientists estimated how many nucleated cells there were by amplifying reference gene primers. Assay used: immunoSEQ multiplex PCR; TCRdb lists only in-frame clones, some missing. The V and J calls and clone size were taken over from that table, and D and trimming were inferred from the DNA. This sample carries over 35,000 clones, about 74% of them seen once, and the ten largest clones take 1.5% to 2%. Germline CDR1 SEHNR, CDR2 FQNEAQ (reference sequence). J was trimmed by 5 bases and V by 5 bases; bases with no gene match: 6. There are 15 residues in the CDR3. A few counts support this clone.

The rearrangement joins TRBV7-9 to TRBJ1-6; TRBD1 aligns across 7 bases. Input material: peripheral blood. The receptor comes from a man between 60 and 75 years old with active COVID-19. The CDR3: CASSPTGTDNSPLHF. The CDR3 DNA sequence: TGTGCCAGCAGCCCCACCGGGACAGATAATTCACCCCTCCACTTT.